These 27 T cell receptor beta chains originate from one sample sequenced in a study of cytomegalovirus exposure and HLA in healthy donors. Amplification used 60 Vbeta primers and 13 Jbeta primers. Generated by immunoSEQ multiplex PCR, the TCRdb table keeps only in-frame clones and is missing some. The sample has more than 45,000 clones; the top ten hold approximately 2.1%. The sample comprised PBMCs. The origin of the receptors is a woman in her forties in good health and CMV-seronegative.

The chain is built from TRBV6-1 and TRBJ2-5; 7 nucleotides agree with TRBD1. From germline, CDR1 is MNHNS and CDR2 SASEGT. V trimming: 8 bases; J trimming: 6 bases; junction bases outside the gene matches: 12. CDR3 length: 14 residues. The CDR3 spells CASHEGRGSKTQYF. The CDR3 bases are TGTGCCAGCCATGAGGGCAGGGGGTCAAAGACCCAGTACTTC.

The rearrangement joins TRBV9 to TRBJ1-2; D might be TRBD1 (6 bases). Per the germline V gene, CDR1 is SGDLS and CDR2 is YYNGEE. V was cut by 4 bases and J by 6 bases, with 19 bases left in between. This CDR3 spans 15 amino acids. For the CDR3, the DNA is TGTGCCAGCAGCTCCCAATTACAGGGTCAGGATGGCTACACCTTC. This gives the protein CASSSQLQGQDGYTF.

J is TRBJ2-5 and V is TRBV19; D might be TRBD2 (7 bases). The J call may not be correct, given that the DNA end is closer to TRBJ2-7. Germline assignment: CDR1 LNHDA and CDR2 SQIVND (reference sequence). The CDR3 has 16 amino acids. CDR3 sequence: CASSTRGLTSSYEQYF. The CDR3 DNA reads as TGTGCCAGTAGTACCAGGGGACTAACGAGCTCCTACGAGCAGTACTTC.

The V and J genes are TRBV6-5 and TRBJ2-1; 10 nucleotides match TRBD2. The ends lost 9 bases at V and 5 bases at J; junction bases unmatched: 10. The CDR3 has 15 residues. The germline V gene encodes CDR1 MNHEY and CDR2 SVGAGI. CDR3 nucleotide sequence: TGTGCCAGTGGCTCTAGCGGGAGTTTCAACAATGAGCAGTTCTTC. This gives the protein CASGSSGSFNNEQFF.

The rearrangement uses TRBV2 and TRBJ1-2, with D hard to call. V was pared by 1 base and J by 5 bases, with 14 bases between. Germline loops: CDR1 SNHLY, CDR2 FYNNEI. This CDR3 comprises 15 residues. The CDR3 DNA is TGTGCCAGCAGTGAAGAGTCTGCAGGAATATATGGCTACACCTTC. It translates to CASSEESAGIYGYTF.

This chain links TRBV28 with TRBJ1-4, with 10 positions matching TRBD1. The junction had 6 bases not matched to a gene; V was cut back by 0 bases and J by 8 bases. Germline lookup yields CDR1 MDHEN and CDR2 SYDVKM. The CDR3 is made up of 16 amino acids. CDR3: CASSLWGGTGEEKLFF. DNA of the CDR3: TGTGCCAGCAGTTTATGGGGGGGGACAGGGGAAGAAAAACTGTTTTTT.

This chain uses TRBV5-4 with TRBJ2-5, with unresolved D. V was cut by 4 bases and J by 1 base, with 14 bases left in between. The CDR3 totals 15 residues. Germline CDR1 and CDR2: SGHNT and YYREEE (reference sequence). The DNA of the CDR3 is TGTGCCAGCAGCCCCCCCGCACCTAGCCAAGAGACCCAGTACTTC. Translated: CASSPPAPSQETQYF.

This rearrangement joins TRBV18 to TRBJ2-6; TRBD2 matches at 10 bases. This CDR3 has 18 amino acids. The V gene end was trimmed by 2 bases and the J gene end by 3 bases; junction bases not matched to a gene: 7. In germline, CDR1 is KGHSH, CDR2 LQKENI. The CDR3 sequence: CASSPMASGRGGANVLTF. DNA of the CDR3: TGTGCCAGCTCACCAATGGCTAGCGGGAGAGGTGGGGCCAACGTCCTGACTTTC. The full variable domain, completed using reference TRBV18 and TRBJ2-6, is NAGVMQNPRHLVRRRGQEARLRCSPMKGHSHVYWYRQLPEEGLKFMVYLQKENIIDESGMPKERFSAEFPKEGPSILRIQQVVRGDSAAYFCASSPMASGRGGANVLTFGAGSRLTVL.

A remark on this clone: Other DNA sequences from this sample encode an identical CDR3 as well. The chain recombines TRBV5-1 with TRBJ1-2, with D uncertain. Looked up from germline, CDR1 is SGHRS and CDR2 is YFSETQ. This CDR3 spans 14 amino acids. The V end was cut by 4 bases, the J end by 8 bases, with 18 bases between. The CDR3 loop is CASSQSPIARGYTF. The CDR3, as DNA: TGCGCCAGCAGCCAATCCCCCATCGCTCGGGGCTACACCTTC.

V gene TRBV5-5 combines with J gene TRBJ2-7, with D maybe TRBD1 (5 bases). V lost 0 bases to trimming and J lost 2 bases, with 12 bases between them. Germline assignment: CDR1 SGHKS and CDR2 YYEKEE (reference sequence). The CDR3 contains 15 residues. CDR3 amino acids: CASSLAVGAAYEQYF. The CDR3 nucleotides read TGTGCCAGCAGCTTGGCGGTTGGGGCCGCCTACGAGCAGTACTTC.

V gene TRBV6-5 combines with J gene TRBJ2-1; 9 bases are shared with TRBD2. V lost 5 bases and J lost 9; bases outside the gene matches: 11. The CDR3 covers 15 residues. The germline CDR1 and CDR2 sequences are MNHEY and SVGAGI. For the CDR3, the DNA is TGTGCCAGCAGTCGGAGGGCGGGGGGGCTTGGTGAGCAGTTCTTC. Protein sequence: CASSRRAGGLGEQFF.

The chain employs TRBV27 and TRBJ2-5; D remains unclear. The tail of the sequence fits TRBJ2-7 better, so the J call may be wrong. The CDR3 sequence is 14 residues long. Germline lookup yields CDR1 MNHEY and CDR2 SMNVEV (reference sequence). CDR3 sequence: CASSLRSSSYEQYF. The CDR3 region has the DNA TGTGCCAGCAGTTTACGTTCTAGCTCCTACGAGCAGTACTTC.

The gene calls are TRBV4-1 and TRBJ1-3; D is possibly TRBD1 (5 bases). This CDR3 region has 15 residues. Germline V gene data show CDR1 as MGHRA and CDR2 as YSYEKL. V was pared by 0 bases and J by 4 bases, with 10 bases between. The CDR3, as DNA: TGCGCCAGCAGCCAAGATCAGGGAAGGGGAAACACCATATATTTT. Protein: CASSQDQGRGNTIYF.

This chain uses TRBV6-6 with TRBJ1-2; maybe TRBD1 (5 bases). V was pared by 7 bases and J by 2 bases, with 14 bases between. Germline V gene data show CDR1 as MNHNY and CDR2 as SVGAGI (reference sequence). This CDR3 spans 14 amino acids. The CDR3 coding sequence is TGTGCCAGCACCCCCGGGGGTGCCAACTATGGCTACACCTTC. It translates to CASTPGGANYGYTF.

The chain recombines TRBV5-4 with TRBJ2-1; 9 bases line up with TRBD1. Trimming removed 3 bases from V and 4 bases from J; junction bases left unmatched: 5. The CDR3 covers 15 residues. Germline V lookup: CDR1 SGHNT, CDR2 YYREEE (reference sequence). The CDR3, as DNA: TGTGCCAGCAGCTCAGACAGGGGGAATTACAATGAGCAGTTCTTC. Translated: CASSSDRGNYNEQFF.

CDR3 coding DNA: TGCGCCAGCAGCCAAAAGGAGCGGGGAGAGACCCAGTACTTC. It codes for CASSQKERGETQYF. This chain links TRBV4-1 with TRBJ2-5; TRBD2 matches at 7 bases. There are 14 residues in the CDR3. J gave up 4 bases and V 2 bases, and 4 bases lay outside the gene matches. Germline lookup yields CDR1 MGHRA and CDR2 YSYEKL.

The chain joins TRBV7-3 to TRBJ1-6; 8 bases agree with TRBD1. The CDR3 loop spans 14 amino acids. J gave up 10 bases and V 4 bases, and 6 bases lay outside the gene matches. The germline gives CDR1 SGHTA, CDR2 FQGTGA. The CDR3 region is CASSSTGARSPLHF. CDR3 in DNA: TGTGCCAGCAGCTCGACAGGGGCACGATCACCCCTCCACTTT.

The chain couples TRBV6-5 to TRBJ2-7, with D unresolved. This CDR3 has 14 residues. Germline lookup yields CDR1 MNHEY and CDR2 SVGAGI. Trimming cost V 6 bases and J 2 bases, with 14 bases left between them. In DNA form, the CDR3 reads TGTGCCAGCAGCCCAATGGTCGGTCCCTACGAGCAGTACTTC. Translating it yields CASSPMVGPYEQYF.

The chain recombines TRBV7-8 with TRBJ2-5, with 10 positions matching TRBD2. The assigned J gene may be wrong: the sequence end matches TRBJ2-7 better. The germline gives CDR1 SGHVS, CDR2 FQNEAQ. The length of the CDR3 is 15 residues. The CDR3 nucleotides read TGTGCCAGCAGCTCCCTAGCGGGAGTGTCCTACGAGCAGTACTTC. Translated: CASSSLAGVSYEQYF.

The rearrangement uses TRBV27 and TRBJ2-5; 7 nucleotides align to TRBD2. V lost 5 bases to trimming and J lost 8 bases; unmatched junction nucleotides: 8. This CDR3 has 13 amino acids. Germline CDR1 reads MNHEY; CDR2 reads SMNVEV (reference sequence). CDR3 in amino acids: CASSRGLVSTQYF. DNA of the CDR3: TGTGCCAGCAGTCGAGGACTAGTTTCAACCCAGTACTTC.

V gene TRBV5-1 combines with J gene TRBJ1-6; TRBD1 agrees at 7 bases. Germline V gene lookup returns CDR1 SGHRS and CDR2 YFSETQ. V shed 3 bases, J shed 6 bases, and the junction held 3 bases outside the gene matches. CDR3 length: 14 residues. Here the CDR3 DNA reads TGCGCCAGCAGCTCCGGGACAGCTAATTCACCCCTCCACTTT. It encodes CASSSGTANSPLHF.

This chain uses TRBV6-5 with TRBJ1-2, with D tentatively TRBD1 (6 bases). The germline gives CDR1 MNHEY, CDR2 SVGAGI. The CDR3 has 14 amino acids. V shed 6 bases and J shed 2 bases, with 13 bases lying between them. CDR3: CASRSGTQNYGYTF. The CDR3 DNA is TGTGCCAGCAGATCCGGGACACAGAACTATGGCTACACCTTC.

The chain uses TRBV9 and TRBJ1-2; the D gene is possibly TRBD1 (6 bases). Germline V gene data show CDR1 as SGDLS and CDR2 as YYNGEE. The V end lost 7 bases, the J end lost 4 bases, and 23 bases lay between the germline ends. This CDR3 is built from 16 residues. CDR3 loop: CASSKGGLPNPYGYTF. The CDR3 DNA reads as TGTGCCAGCTCCAAGGGGGGGTTACCTAACCCCTATGGCTACACCTTC.

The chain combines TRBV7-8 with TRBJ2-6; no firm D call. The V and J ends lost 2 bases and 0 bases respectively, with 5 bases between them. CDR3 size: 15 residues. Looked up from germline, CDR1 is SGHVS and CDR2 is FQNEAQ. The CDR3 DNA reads TGTGCCAGCAGCTTATACAGCTCTGGGGCCAACGTCCTGACTTTC. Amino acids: CASSLYSSGANVLTF.

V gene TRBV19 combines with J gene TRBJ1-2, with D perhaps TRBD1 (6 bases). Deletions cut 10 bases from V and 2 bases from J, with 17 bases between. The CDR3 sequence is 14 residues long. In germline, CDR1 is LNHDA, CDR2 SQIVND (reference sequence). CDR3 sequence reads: CATTRDNINYGYTF. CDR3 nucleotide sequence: TGTGCCACCACCAGGGACAATATCAACTATGGCTACACCTTC.

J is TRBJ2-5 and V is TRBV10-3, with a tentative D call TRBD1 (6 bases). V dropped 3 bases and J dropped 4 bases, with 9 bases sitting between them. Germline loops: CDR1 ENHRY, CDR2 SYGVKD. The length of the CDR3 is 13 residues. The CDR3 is CAISDQGLETQYF. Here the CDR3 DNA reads TGTGCCATCAGTGACCAGGGGCTAGAGACCCAGTACTTC.

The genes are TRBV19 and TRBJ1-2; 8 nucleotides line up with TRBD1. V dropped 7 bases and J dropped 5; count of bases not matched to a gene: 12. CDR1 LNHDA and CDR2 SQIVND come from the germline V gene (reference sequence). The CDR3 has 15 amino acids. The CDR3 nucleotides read TGTGCCAGTACTGGACAGGGATGGGGCAGATATGGCTACACCTTC. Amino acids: CASTGQGWGRYGYTF.